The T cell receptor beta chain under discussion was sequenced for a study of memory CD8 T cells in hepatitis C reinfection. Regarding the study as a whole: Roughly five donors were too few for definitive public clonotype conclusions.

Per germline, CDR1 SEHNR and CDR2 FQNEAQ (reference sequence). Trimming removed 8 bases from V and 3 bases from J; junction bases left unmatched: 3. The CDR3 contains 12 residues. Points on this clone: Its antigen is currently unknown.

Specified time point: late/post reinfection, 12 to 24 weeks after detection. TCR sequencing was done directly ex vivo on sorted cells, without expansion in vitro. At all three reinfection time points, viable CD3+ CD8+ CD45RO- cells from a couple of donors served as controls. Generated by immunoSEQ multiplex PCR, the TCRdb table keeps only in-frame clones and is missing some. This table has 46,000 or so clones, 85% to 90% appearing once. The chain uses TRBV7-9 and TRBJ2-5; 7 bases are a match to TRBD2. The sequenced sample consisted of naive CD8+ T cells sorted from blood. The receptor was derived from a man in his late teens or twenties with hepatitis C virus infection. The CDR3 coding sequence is TGTGCCAGCGGGGGGAGGGAAGAGACCCAGTACTTC. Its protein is CASGGREETQYF.